The rows below give T cell receptor beta chains drawn from one sample of a study of vaccination effects on CD4 cells after COVID-19. Their antigens are not known. Profiling relied on immunoSEQ multiplex PCR, and the TCRdb table lists in-frame clones only, not all of them. This table holds about 27,000 clones, roughly 74% found once. This specimen consisted of CD4+ T cells from PBMCs cultured with HCoV-NL63 spike peptides, obtained before COVID-19 vaccination. Every receptor here comes from a human donor who received a COVID-19 vaccine. CDR3s leave out the opening cysteine and the closing phenylalanine or tryptophan.

v_call cdr3_aa
TRBV30 AWRDQGSGTDTQY
TRBV18 ASSPQKVRTSSGANVLT
TRBV19 ASSPRGSNQPQH
TRBV4-2 ASSRSHGTSGETQY
TRBV6-2/TRBV6-3 ASSHRLAAYNEQF
TRBV11-2 ASSLGGGMIGYT
TRBV12-3/TRBV12-4 ASSFRGKPEAF
TRBV16 ASSPAPSTDTQY
TRBV12-3/TRBV12-4 ASTNAGERYT
TRBV7-3 ASSLGQGPYNEQF
TRBV5-4 ASSSATGNTGELF
TRBV7-2 ASSFPGLIGNTIY
TRBV6-6 ASSPRGDEQF
TRBV27 ASSLRTGGYEQY
TRBV7-9 ASSPPGANYGYT
TRBV3-1/TRBV3-2 ASSQAAGGETQY
TRBV6-6 ASKKQGTGNTIY
TRBV12-5 ASGPTRQSGNTIY
TRBV19 ASSMGAPYQPQH
TRBV3-1/TRBV3-2 ASSQRAADTQY
TRBV5-1 ASSLGGTNSYEQY
TRBV7-2 ASSLATDRLINYGYT